One sample yielded the 30 T cell receptor beta chains listed below, sequenced in a study of response to subunit inactivated influenza vaccine listed by TCRdb under 2018. Libraries were built with RT-PCR. The instrument was an Illumina HiSeq 2500. In-frame beta chains were kept once TCRdb had trimmed the public reads at Q25 with fastp and called clones with MiXCR. Here each entry gathers all rows of one CDR3 protein and keeps the most common genes and DNA. This sample gives 400,000 to 650,000 distinct CDR3 sequences in total; 6% to 9% of them show up just once. Under 15% of the sample is in the top ten clones. Sequencing was performed on PBMCs from blood, taken 23 months after vaccination. These receptors originate from a man between 45 and 75 years old who received an inactivated influenza vaccine. Donor details come from another sample of the same person, matched by shared clones.

The chain combines TRBV5-1 with TRBJ2-7; D may be TRBD2 (6 bases). V gave up 0 bases and J gave up 6 bases, with 16 bases separating them. From germline, CDR1 is SGHRS and CDR2 YFSETQ. The CDR3 loop spans 15 amino acids. The chain's CDR3 is CASSLAAGLGVEQYF. CDR3 in DNA: TGCGCCAGCAGCTTGGCCGCGGGGCTCGGTGTCGAGCAGTACTTC.

Concerning this clonotype: Its ends do not fully match the called genes, so a read error is possible. This chain joins TRBV5-1 and TRBJ1-4; 7 positions agree with TRBD1. Germline V gives CDR1 SGHRS, CDR2 YFSETQ. The CDR3 consists of 15 residues. The CDR3 region is CASGLARGAGEKLFF. DNA for the CDR3: TGCGCCAGCGGCTTGGCCAGGGGGGCAGGTGAAAAACTGTTTTTT.

This clonotype came up many times. This chain uses TRBV12-3 or TRBV12-4 with TRBJ1-1; no clear D. The length of the CDR3 is 14 residues. The V end lost 3 bases, the J end lost 0 bases, and 8 bases lay between the germline ends. The CDR3: CASSLQDVNTEAFF. DNA for the CDR3: TGTGCCAGCAGTTTGCAGGACGTGAACACTGAAGCTTTCTTT.

This clonotype showed up just a few times. This chain links TRBV4-2 with TRBJ1-4, with D unclear. V lost 6 bases to trimming and J lost 1 base, with 9 bases between them. The germline V gene encodes CDR1 LGHNA and CDR2 YNFKEQ. This CDR3 contains 14 residues. CDR3 DNA: TGTGCCAGCAGGGAAACAATAACTAATGAAAAACTGTTTTTT. Translating gives CASRETITNEKLFF.

This clonotype was counted at least ten times. The chain has TRBV12-3 or TRBV12-4 and TRBJ2-7; no definite D call. CDR3 length: 14 amino acids. Trimming shortened V by 2 bases and J by 2 bases, and 10 bases separated the two germline ends. CDR3 sequence: CASSLSGVTYEQYF. The CDR3 bases are TGTGCCAGCAGTTTATCCGGCGTAACCTACGAGCAGTACTTC.

The chain recombines TRBV19 with TRBJ2-1; 8 bases fit TRBD2. CDR3 length equals 14 residues. The junction had 4 bases not matched to a gene; V was cut back by 7 bases and J by 2 bases. Germline V gene sequence: CDR1 LNHDA, CDR2 SQIVND (reference sequence). CDR3 sequence reads: CASNSGGAYNEQFF. For the CDR3, the DNA is TGTGCCAGTAATTCCGGGGGGGCCTACAATGAGCAGTTCTTC.

This clonotype was counted ten times or more. The chain has TRBV28 and TRBJ2-7; 10 bases are a match to TRBD2. V was pared by 2 bases and J by 8 bases, with 6 bases of the junction left unmatched. CDR3 length equals 14 residues. The V gene's germline CDR1 is MDHEN and CDR2 SYDVKM. Here the CDR3 reads CASSLPSGSEQQYF. The CDR3 region has the DNA TGTGCCAGCAGTTTACCTAGCGGGAGCGAGCAGCAGTACTTC.

This clonotype was seen a few times. This chain's CDR3 is CSARTPDPRITF. The DNA of the CDR3 is TGCAGTGCTAGGACTCCCGACCCCCGAATCACCTTC. This rearrangement joins TRBV20-1 to TRBJ1-2; no reliable D call. The CDR3 totals 12 residues. The ends were cut back, 3 bases at V and 13 bases at J, with 18 bases in the middle. The germline V gene encodes CDR1 DFQATT and CDR2 SNEGSKA (reference sequence).

As concerns this clonotype: One base away lies a much larger clone, so this may be a sequencing read error. This sequence joins TRBV20-1 and TRBJ1-2; no clear D. The V end was cut by 0 bases, the J end by 0 bases, with 2 bases between. Germline V gives CDR1 DFQATT, CDR2 SNEGSKA (reference sequence). The CDR3 totals 12 residues. CDR3 nucleotide sequence: TGCAGTGCTAGAGACCCTAACTATGGCTACACCTTC. This translates into CSARDPNYGYTF.

This clonotype showed up just a few times. The chain links TRBV3-1 to TRBJ2-1; 11 bases fit TRBD2. The germline gives CDR1 LGHDT, CDR2 YNNKEL (reference sequence). J gave up 4 bases and V 3 bases, and 11 bases lay outside the gene matches. The length of the CDR3 is 18 residues. As DNA, the CDR3 is TGTGCCAGCAGCCAGGTCGGTTCTAGCGGGAGGTTTTACAATGAGCAGTTCTTC. Translating gives CASSQVGSSGRFYNEQFF.

This clonotype was seen at least ten times. The chain joins TRBV6-5 to TRBJ2-3; 7 bases match TRBD2. Germline V gene sequence: CDR1 MNHEY, CDR2 SVGAGI. This CDR3 contains 16 residues. V gave up 3 bases and J gave up 3 bases; unmatched junction bases: 9. In DNA, the CDR3 is TGTGCCAGCAGTTATAGTCTAGCGGTGGGGACAGATACGCAGTATTTT. Translating gives CASSYSLAVGTDTQYF.

This clonotype appeared a few times. The V gene is TRBV5-8, the J gene TRBJ2-5, with unresolved D. The germline gives CDR1 SGHTS, CDR2 YDEGEE. This CDR3 contains 14 residues. The V gene lost 4 bases and the J gene lost 1 base, with 11 bases spanning the gap. The CDR3 bases are TGTGCCAGCAGCCCGAGGTACTTCCAAGAGACCCAGTACTTC. This sequence encodes CASSPRYFQETQYF.

This clonotype has more than one count but fewer than ten. The genes are TRBV20-1 and TRBJ1-1, with D perhaps TRBD1 (6 bases). Germline CDR1 and CDR2: DFQATT and SNEGSKA (reference sequence). The CDR3 has 15 amino acids. Trimming took 0 bases from V and 5 from J, leaving 16 bases between them. The CDR3 reads CSARDSDRGWTEAFF. The CDR3 nucleotides read TGCAGTGCTAGAGACTCGGACAGAGGTTGGACTGAAGCTTTCTTT.

This clonotype was observed a handful of times. The V and J genes are TRBV20-1 and TRBJ2-3; D may correspond to TRBD1 or TRBD2 (5 bases each). The ends were cut back, 0 bases at V and 0 bases at J, with 13 bases in the middle. Germline V gene lookup returns CDR1 DFQATT and CDR2 SNEGSKA (reference sequence). The CDR3 consists of 16 residues. Written as DNA, the CDR3 is TGCAGTGCTAGAGATAGACCCGGGGACAGCACAGATACGCAGTATTTT. Protein sequence: CSARDRPGDSTDTQYF.

A few counts support this clonotype. The CDR3 sequence: CASRETSGNYEQFF. CDR3 bases: TGTGCCAGCAGGGAAACTAGCGGGAACTATGAGCAGTTCTTC. The chain links TRBV3-1 to TRBJ2-1; 10 bases fit TRBD2. CDR1 and CDR2 (germline): LGHDT, YNNKEL (reference sequence). The CDR3 contains 14 residues. The V gene end was trimmed by 6 bases and the J gene end by 8 bases; junction bases not matched to a gene: 7.

This clonotype was seen repeatedly, ten times or more. The chain couples TRBV15 to TRBJ2-2, with TRBD1 matching over 9 bases. Germline V gives CDR1 LNHNV, CDR2 YYDKDF (reference sequence). Germline trimming cut 0 bases from V and 4 bases from J; bases unmatched to any gene: 6. The CDR3 runs to 17 residues. The CDR3: CATSRDRGTGPTGELFF. CDR3 coding DNA: TGTGCCACCAGCAGAGATAGGGGGACAGGGCCCACCGGGGAGCTGTTTTTT.

V gene TRBV5-1 combines with J gene TRBJ2-1, with D perhaps matching TRBD1 or TRBD2 (6 bases each). The germline V and J ends were trimmed by 0 bases and 5 bases, with 12 bases remaining between them. The CDR3 totals 15 residues. The germline gives CDR1 SGHRS, CDR2 YFSETQ. CDR3: CASSLAQGGNNEQFF. DNA of the CDR3: TGCGCCAGCAGCTTGGCACAGGGCGGGAACAATGAGCAGTTCTTC.

This chain connects TRBV2 to TRBJ2-1; D uncertain. The CDR3 consists of 12 residues. Germline CDR1 is SNHLY and CDR2 is FYNNEI. Trimming took 5 bases from V and 8 from J, leaving 10 bases between them. This CDR3 is CASSSDRDEQFF. The CDR3 DNA sequence: TGTGCCAGCAGTTCGGACCGGGATGAGCAGTTCTTC.

This clonotype appeared a few times. This chain uses TRBV12-3 or TRBV12-4 with TRBJ2-7; D gene unclear. The CDR3 extends over 14 amino acids. The germline V and J ends were trimmed by 1 base and 2 bases, with 9 bases remaining between them. CDR3 region: CASSLVPETYEQYF. In DNA form, the CDR3 reads TGTGCCAGCAGTTTAGTACCAGAAACCTACGAGCAGTACTTC.

The table lists this clonotype with many counts. The chain recombines TRBV6-2 or TRBV6-3 with TRBJ2-2; 7 positions match TRBD2. The CDR3 is made up of 14 amino acids. Trimming removed 7 bases from V and 2 bases from J; junction bases left unmatched: 4. CDR1 is MNHEY and CDR2 is SVGEGT in the germline V gene. The CDR3 spells CASNPGGNTGELFF. In DNA form, the CDR3 reads TGTGCCAGCAATCCGGGAGGAAACACCGGGGAGCTGTTTTTT.

In its sample, this clonotype was seen a few times. The chain carries TRBV20-1 and TRBJ1-2; D possibly corresponds to TRBD1 (6 bases). This CDR3 contains 13 residues. V was trimmed by 6 bases and J by 3 bases, leaving 14 bases between them. Germline CDR1 is DFQATT and CDR2 is SNEGSKA (reference sequence). The CDR3 reads CSAPPQGYYGYTF. CDR3 DNA: TGCAGTGCGCCTCCCCAGGGGTACTATGGCTACACCTTC.

This clonotype came up a few times. V is TRBV6-2 or TRBV6-3 and J is TRBJ1-5; no clear D gene. Germline lookup yields CDR1 MNHEY and CDR2 SVGEGT. V was shortened by 6 bases and J by 3 bases, with 21 bases between the two germline ends. The CDR3 spans 17 residues. Written as DNA, the CDR3 is TGTGCCAGCAGCCCCGGATGGGCGTATACCATCAATCAGCCCCAGCATTTT. Protein: CASSPGWAYTINQPQHF.

This clonotype was seen many times. The chain couples TRBV11-2 to TRBJ2-7; D is unclear. This CDR3 contains 11 residues. V shed 5 bases and J shed 5 bases, with 7 bases lying between them. CDR1 SGHAT and CDR2 FQNNGV come from the germline V gene. The CDR3, as DNA: TGTGCCAGCAGCGACTTTGACGAGCAGTACTTC. This gives the protein CASSDFDEQYF.

The chain combines TRBV29-1 with TRBJ1-2; D gene uncertain. CDR3 size: 12 residues. Trimming cost V 1 base and J 8 bases, with 11 bases left between them. Germline V gene data show CDR1 as SQVTM and CDR2 as ANQGSEA. The CDR3 DNA reads as TGCAGCGTTGAAGTTGTTTCGGGCGGCTACACCTTC. Translated, it gives CSVEVVSGGYTF.

V usage is TRBV28 and J usage is TRBJ2-3; D gene ambiguous. From germline, CDR1 is MDHEN and CDR2 SYDVKM. Trimming cost V 5 bases and J 4 bases, with 10 bases left between them. This CDR3 is built from 13 residues. The chain's CDR3 is CASSPPAPDTQYF. The CDR3 nucleotides read TGTGCCAGCAGTCCTCCGGCTCCAGATACGCAGTATTTT.

As to this clonotype: The junction shows a germline mismatch at one end, possibly a read error. The rearrangement uses TRBV24-1 and TRBJ2-7; 10 bases align to TRBD2. The germline CDR1 and CDR2 sequences are KGHDR and SFDVKD. The CDR3 runs 16 residues. The CDR3 loop is CSTSASWLAGDDEQYF. DNA for the CDR3: TGTTCCACCAGTGCCTCTTGGCTAGCGGGAGACGACGAGCAGTACTTC.

This clonotype was seen many times. The chain employs TRBV7-6 and TRBJ2-7, with D possibly TRBD2 on 6 matching bases. CDR3 length: 15 residues. Germline V lookup: CDR1 SGHVS, CDR2 FNYEAQ. V was shortened by 1 base and J by 1 base, with 11 bases between the two germline ends. The CDR3 sequence: CASSLEVAESYEQYF. DNA for the CDR3: TGTGCCAGCAGCTTAGAAGTAGCGGAGTCCTACGAGCAGTACTTC.

This chain links TRBV6-1 with TRBJ1-1; 7 nucleotides match TRBD1. Germline lookup yields CDR1 MNHNS and CDR2 SASEGT. The CDR3 is made up of 16 amino acids. V shed 6 bases and J 5 bases; nucleotides not matched to a gene: 15. This chain's CDR3 is CASSPRGGAVRTEAFF. CDR3 DNA sequence: TGTGCCAGCAGCCCCAGGGGGGGGGCGGTGCGTACTGAAGCTTTCTTT.

Only a few counts were recorded for this clonotype. The chain is built from TRBV7-2 and TRBJ1-2; D possibly corresponds to TRBD1 (6 bases). The CDR3 runs to 13 residues. CDR1 is SGHTA, CDR2 FQGNSA, per germline. Trimming shortened V by 1 base and J by 4 bases, and 7 bases separated the two germline ends. The CDR3 DNA is TGTGCCAGCAGCTTAGGGGGGGCCTATGGCTACACCTTC. Translating gives CASSLGGAYGYTF.

The V gene is TRBV28, the J gene TRBJ2-1; 8 nucleotides agree with TRBD2. The CDR3 length is 14 residues. CDR1 and CDR2 (germline): MDHEN, SYDVKM. V lost 0 bases and J lost 9; bases outside the gene matches: 4. The CDR3 DNA is TGTGCCAGCAGTTTATGGCCGGGAGGGAGTGAGCAGTTCTTC. This translates into CASSLWPGGSEQFF.